Presented here are 8 T cell receptor beta chains from one specimen sequenced in a study of T cells in localized non-small cell lung cancer. Here immunoSEQ multiplex PCR was the method, and the copy in TCRdb shows in-frame clones only, minus some. The table records about 48,000 clones, 60% to 85% of them present only once. Material: peripheral blood, obtained before any cancer treatment. These TCRs come from a man aged 40 to 75 with stage I squamous cell lung carcinoma.

This chain uses TRBV12-5 with TRBJ1-2; tentatively, D is TRBD1 (5 bases). The CDR3 runs 15 residues. Germline loops: CDR1 LGHNT, CDR2 FRNRAP. The V and J ends lost 3 bases and 3 bases respectively, with 14 bases between them. The CDR3 spells CASGFAGTEDYGYTF. The CDR3, as DNA: TGTGCTAGTGGTTTCGCCGGGACGGAAGACTATGGCTACACCTTC.

The rearrangement links TRBV6-4 to TRBJ2-5, with 7 bases lining up with TRBD2. This CDR3 is 13 amino acids long. Germline V gene lookup returns CDR1 MRHNA and CDR2 SNTAGT. Unmatched junction bases numbered 2, after V lost 2 bases and J lost 5 bases. The CDR3 DNA follows: TGTGCCAGCAGTGACAGGGGAGGGGAGACCCAGTACTTC. Protein product: CASSDRGGETQYF.

The V call is TRBV6-5, the J call TRBJ2-7; 7 nucleotides match TRBD1. Germline CDR1 and CDR2: MNHEY and SVGAGI. The CDR3 consists of 14 residues. After removal of 3 bases from V and 2 bases from J, the junction contained 4 bases not matched to a gene. The CDR3 loop is CASSYDRDPYEQYF. The CDR3 DNA sequence: TGTGCCAGCAGTTATGACAGGGACCCCTACGAGCAGTACTTC.

V gene TRBV11-2 combines with J gene TRBJ2-5, with D tentatively TRBD1 or TRBD2 (5 bases each). CDR3 size: 15 residues. The germline V and J ends were trimmed by 0 bases and 7 bases, with 15 bases remaining between them. Germline lookup yields CDR1 SGHAT and CDR2 FQNNGV. The CDR3 is CASSLDGTLAGTQYF. CDR3 coding DNA: TGTGCCAGCAGCTTAGACGGGACCTTGGCAGGGACCCAGTACTTC.

V and J are TRBV5-8 and TRBJ2-2; D not certain. This CDR3 is 15 amino acids long. Germline CDR1 and CDR2: SGHTS and YDEGEE. V was shortened by 1 base and J by 4 bases, with 11 bases between the two germline ends. The chain's CDR3 is CASSLRIPRTGELFF. The CDR3 DNA reads as TGTGCCAGCAGCTTGCGGATACCCCGCACCGGGGAGCTGTTTTTT.

This clone has more than one count but fewer than ten. The V call is TRBV11-2, the J call TRBJ2-3; 9 nucleotides line up with TRBD2. With 5 bases clipped from V and 4 bases from J, the junction kept 13 bases outside the gene matches. The CDR3 is made up of 17 amino acids. Germline CDR1 and CDR2: SGHAT and FQNNGV. This chain's CDR3 is CASSQGIARGGSDTQYF. CDR3 in DNA: TGTGCCAGCAGCCAGGGGATTGCGCGGGGGGGGTCAGATACGCAGTATTTT.

The chain recombines TRBV11-2 with TRBJ2-1; 7 nucleotides agree with TRBD2. The CDR3 covers 16 residues. V was clipped by 5 bases and J by 6 bases; unmatched bases: 13. Germline V gives CDR1 SGHAT, CDR2 FQNNGV. CDR3 nucleotide sequence: TGTGCCAGCAGCCGCCCTGGGAGGCTAGCGGTCAATGAGCAGTTCTTC. Its translation: CASSRPGRLAVNEQFF.

The V gene is TRBV6-1, the J gene TRBJ2-7; weak D call: TRBD1 (6 bases). The CDR3 totals 15 residues. Trimming pared 7 bases from V and 5 bases from J, leaving 21 bases between. The germline V gene encodes CDR1 MNHNS and CDR2 SASEGT. The CDR3 loop is CASTEIPGASHEQYF. The CDR3 bases are TGTGCCAGCACCGAGATCCCAGGGGCATCCCACGAGCAGTACTTC.